The sequence of this T cell receptor (beta chain) was determined in a study of OX40 agonist ivuxolimab in advanced cancers. Generated by immunoSEQ multiplex PCR, the TCRdb table keeps only in-frame clones and is missing some. The table has roughly 63,000 clones, roughly four fifths seen once. The study's findings and limits: Low normalized T-cell clonal expansion was additionally recorded for some nonresponders. CD8+ T cells showed, on average, more clonal expansion than CD4+ cells.

The CDR3 runs 15 residues. Germline V gives CDR1 SGHAT, CDR2 FQNNGV. The V gene end was trimmed by 4 bases and the J gene end by 6 bases; junction bases not matched to a gene: 5. About this clone itself: Antigen unknown.

The starting material was CD4+ or CD8+ T cells sorted from blood, obtained in a trial of the OX40 agonist ivuxolimab. The source of this sequence is an adult with an advanced solid tumor such as melanoma, head and neck, liver or kidney cancer. The chain is built from TRBV11-2 and TRBJ1-5, with 11 bases fitting TRBD1. The CDR3, as DNA: TGTGCCAGCAGCTCAGGACAGGGGGCAGGTCAGCCCCAGCATTTT. This codes for CASSSGQGAGQPQHF.